These T cell receptor beta chains were read from a single sample in a study of blood T cell repertoires in COVID-19. Sequencing used immunoSEQ multiplex PCR; TCRdb keeps in-frame clones, though not all of them. Among around 100,000 clones, 86% were seen once, and the ten largest hold about 4.5%. The sequenced material came from peripheral blood. Source of these receptors: a man aged 40-55 years with acute or convalescent COVID-19. The CDR3 runs from the conserved cysteine through the conserved F or W. Each record gives: CDR3 protein, CDR3 DNA, V gene, clone size, D gene, J gene. The D gene is left open where the match is weak. For some rows the clone size is stated as once, few or many, or as a class when expanded; others skip it.

CDR3 protein: CASSPGGDEQYF; CDR3 DNA: TGTGCCAGCTCACCCGGAGGGGACGAGCAGTACTTC; V gene: TRBV18; clone size: NA; D gene: NA; J gene: TRBJ2-7
CDR3 protein: CASSPQPQGQGETQYF; CDR3 DNA: TGCGCCAGCAGTCCTCAACCACAGGGTCAGGGAGAGACCCAGTACTTC; V gene: TRBV5-1; clone size: NA; D gene: NA; J gene: TRBJ2-5
CDR3 protein: CASSLALAGDTGELFF; CDR3 DNA: TGTGCCAGCAGCTTAGCTCTAGCGGGAGACACCGGGGAGCTGTTTTTT; V gene: TRBV11-3; clone size: NA; D gene: TRBD2; J gene: TRBJ2-2
CDR3 protein: CASSTQQGDDSPLHF; CDR3 DNA: TGTGCCAGCAGCACCCAACAGGGGGATGATTCACCCCTCCACTTT; V gene: TRBV7-2; clone size: few; D gene: TRBD1; J gene: TRBJ1-6
CDR3 protein: CASSLSNTISGNTIYF; CDR3 DNA: TGTGCCAGCAGCCTTTCGAACACGATCTCTGGAAACACCATATATTTT; V gene: TRBV7-2; clone size: few; D gene: NA; J gene: TRBJ1-3
CDR3 protein: CASSLRPGTGRYEQYF; CDR3 DNA: TGTGCCAGCAGTTTAAGGCCCGGGACAGGCCGGTACGAGCAGTACTTC; V gene: TRBV27; clone size: NA; D gene: TRBD1; J gene: TRBJ2-7
CDR3 protein: CACKRQGLLYEQYF; CDR3 DNA: TGTGCCTGTAAGAGACAGGGACTTCTCTACGAGCAGTACTTC; V gene: TRBV30; clone size: NA; D gene: NA; J gene: TRBJ2-7
CDR3 protein: CASSFSRPDLVYNSPLHF; CDR3 DNA: TGCGCCAGCAGCTTCAGTCGCCCGGACTTAGTCTATAATTCACCCCTCCACTTT; V gene: TRBV5-1; clone size: NA; D gene: NA; J gene: TRBJ1-6
CDR3 protein: CAWSGPGMDNSPLHF; CDR3 DNA: TGTGCCTGGAGTGGCCCGGGAATGGATAATTCACCCCTCCACTTT; V gene: TRBV30; clone size: NA; D gene: NA; J gene: TRBJ1-6
CDR3 protein: CAWSPGRPGYGYTF; CDR3 DNA: TGTGCCTGGAGTCCAGGGCGCCCAGGCTATGGCTACACCTTC; V gene: TRBV30; clone size: NA; D gene: NA; J gene: TRBJ1-2
CDR3 protein: CASSQDILGQTHFGTGELFF; CDR3 DNA: TGCGCCAGCAGCCAAGATATCCTTGGACAAACCCATTTCGGCACCGGGGAGCTGTTTTTT; V gene: TRBV4-1; clone size: NA; D gene: NA; J gene: TRBJ2-2
CDR3 protein: CASSTDGMDTEAFF; CDR3 DNA: TGCGCCAGCAGCACCGACGGGATGGACACTGAAGCTTTCTTT; V gene: TRBV5-1; clone size: NA; D gene: NA; J gene: TRBJ1-1